The clone carrying this T cell receptor beta chain was observed a few times. The data are from a study of blood T cell repertoires in COVID-19. Looking at the study overall: Samples of COVID-19 (acute and convalescent) were obtained from the United States, Italy and Spain.

V was clipped by 7 bases and J by 7 bases, with 13 bases between them. The germline CDR1 and CDR2 sequences are SGHAT and FQNNGV. The CDR3 length is 13 residues. The protocol was immunoSEQ multiplex PCR, while the TCRdb copy is restricted to in-frame clones and leaves out a portion. The data contain tens of thousands of clones, approximately 82% of them singletons. The V gene is TRBV11-2, the J gene TRBJ2-2; unclear D gene. This TCR was recovered from a human donor in a cohort sampled during active COVID-19. The sequencing sample was made of peripheral blood. CDR3: CASTGLLGGELFF. The CDR3 DNA reads as TGTGCCAGCACCGGGTTGTTGGGCGGGGAGCTGTTTTTT.